The TCR beta chain under discussion was sequenced for a study of cytomegalovirus exposure and HLA in healthy donors. Study-level information: Earlier findings included 90 million to 120 million unique TCR beta sequences obtained from about 180 million T cells.

This clone was observed a single time. Its specificity is not known. The donors were healthy bone marrow donors. Per the germline V gene, CDR1 is MNHEY and CDR2 is SMNVEV (reference sequence). The CDR3 covers 12 residues. Trimming stripped 4 bases from V and 2 bases from J, with 6 bases between. Study-wide findings and caveats: HLA alleles were associated with 15,000 to 20,000 TCR beta sequences in a later analysis at 0.05 false discovery rate.

A multiplex PCR was run with 60 Vbeta primers and 13 Jbeta primers. Sequencing was performed with immunoSEQ multiplex PCR; in TCRdb, only in-frame clones are kept and a portion is missing. The profile shows a few hundred thousand clones, about four fifths of them singletons. The TCR sequence derives from a girl aged 2-10 years in good health and CMV-seronegative. The source material was PBMCs. The chain carries TRBV27 and TRBJ2-7, with D hard to call. The CDR3 DNA follows: TGTGCCAGCAGTTCTCGGGCCTACGAGCAGTACTTC. As protein: CASSSRAYEQYF.